This is a list of T cell receptor beta chains from one sample in a study of regulatory T cells in long-lasting Graves disease. TCRdb independently ran MiXCR on the multiplex PCR reads; one entry per CDR3 protein. The table shows under 700,000 distinct CDR3 sequences, with 16% occurring only once. This sample also belongs to another study, concerning T cells in Graves' hyperthyroidism and ophthalmopathy.

Sequences were derived from peripheral blood mononuclear cells (PBMCs), sampled at new diagnosis, from a patient treated with antithyroid drugs. All receptors come from a woman aged 35-65 years with Graves disease. Each CDR3 is given with its conserved first and last residue. The D gene is left open where the match is weak. Clone size is stated in some rows and not others, as once, few, many or a class when expanded.

v_call	j_call	d_call	clone_size	cdr3_nt	cdr3_aa
TRBV27	TRBJ2-3	TRBD2	-	TGTGCCTCTTATCGGTTGGCGGGGGGGACAGATACGCAGTATTTT	CASYRLAGGTDTQYF
TRBV7-2	TRBJ1-3	TRBD1	few	TGTGCCAGCAGCTTACGACCTCAGGGGGCGACTGGAAACACCATATATTTT	CASSLRPQGATGNTIYF
TRBV10-3	TRBJ1-5	TRBD1	few	TGTGCCATCAGTCTGGGGACTCAGGGGGCTCAGCCCCAGCATTTT	CAISLGTQGAQPQHF
TRBV18	TRBJ2-7	-	many	TGTGCCAGCTCACCACCAGCTTTGGGGGAAGACGAGCAGTACTTC	CASSPPALGEDEQYF
TRBV9	TRBJ2-1	TRBD2	-	TGTGCCAGCAGCGTAGATCTAGCGGGGGGCCGGGACAATGAGCAGTTCTTC	CASSVDLAGGRDNEQFF
TRBV12-5	TRBJ1-1	-	few	TGTGCTAGTGGTTTGGTACTTGTGGGATCGAACACTGAAGCTTTCTTT	CASGLVLVGSNTEAFF
TRBV2	TRBJ2-1	-	many	TGTGCCAGCAAGGGGAGCTGGGGAGTGGGCAATGAGCAGTTCTTC	CASKGSWGVGNEQFF
TRBV5-1	TRBJ2-3	-	few	TGCGCCAGCAGCTTGACAGCCCATATCACAGATACGCAGTATTTT	CASSLTAHITDTQYF
TRBV11-1	TRBJ2-3	-	many	TGTGCCAGCAGCCAAGACCAGAGGAGCACAGATACGCAGTATTTT	CASSQDQRSTDTQYF
TRBV4-1	TRBJ1-2	-	-	TGCGCCAGCAGCCAAGCGTTGGGGGCTGGCTACACCTTC	CASSQALGAGYTF
TRBV6-1	TRBJ1-1	-	few	TGTGCCAGCACCACGCCGAGGGCCACTGAAGCTTTCTTT	CASTTPRATEAFF
TRBV28	TRBJ2-3	-	many	TGTGCCAGCAGTCCTTCCATGGGACACTACACAGATACGCAGTATTTT	CASSPSMGHYTDTQYF
TRBV12-3/TRBV12-4	TRBJ1-2	-	many	TGTGCCAGCAAATGGGGCAGCTATGGCTACACCTTC	CASKWGSYGYTF
TRBV7-9	TRBJ2-3	-	many	TGTGCCAGCAGCGCTGGGGCGCGCGGAGATACGCAGTATTTT	CASSAGARGDTQYF
TRBV3-1	TRBJ1-6	-	-	TGTGCCAGCAGTTCCGCCGGACAGTATAATTCACCCCTCCACTTT	CASSSAGQYNSPLHF
TRBV10-3	TRBJ2-7	-	-	TGTGCCATCAGTGACAGACCCGAGATGAATTACGAGCAGTACTTC	CAISDRPEMNYEQYF
TRBV7-9	TRBJ2-7	TRBD1	many	TGTGCCAGCAGCTTATCATCTTGGACAGGAGACGAGCAGTACTTC	CASSLSSWTGDEQYF
TRBV5-1	TRBJ2-1	-	few	TGCGCCAGCAGCCGGAGTAGCCTCCGAGGAACCTACAATGAGCAGTTCTTC	CASSRSSLRGTYNEQFF
TRBV3-1	TRBJ2-3	TRBD1	-	TGTGCCAGCAGTGATCACAGGGGCCCAGGGGATACGCAGTATTTT	CASSDHRGPGDTQYF
TRBV30	TRBJ2-2	-	-	TGTGCCTGGAGTGTGTTAGGGGCCGGGGAGCTGTTTTTT	CAWSVLGAGELFF
TRBV20-1	TRBJ1-2	-	-	TGCAGTGCTCCACAGGCGGCAGAAAACTATGGCTACACCTTC	CSAPQAAENYGYTF
TRBV11-2	TRBJ2-7	-	many	TGTGCCAGCAGCCCGGTTAGGGGGGCCCAGACCTACGAGCAGTACTTC	CASSPVRGAQTYEQYF
TRBV2	TRBJ2-5	TRBD2	many	TGTGCCAGCAACCAGGGAGGGGAGACCCAGTACTTC	CASNQGGETQYF
TRBV2	TRBJ1-4	-	many	TGTGCCAGCAGTGAAGGGGGGGGGAATGAAAAACTGTTTTTT	CASSEGGGNEKLFF
TRBV20-1	TRBJ2-1	-	many	TGCAGTGCTGGTACTAGCTGGGGCTACAATGAGCAGTTCTTC	CSAGTSWGYNEQFF
TRBV2	TRBJ1-4	-	many	TGTGCCAGCAGCGCGGACAGAGCAACTAATGAAAAACTGTTTTTT	CASSADRATNEKLFF
TRBV14	TRBJ2-2	TRBD1	-	TGTGCCAGCAGCCTTCTTCCGGGACAGAAAGGGACCGGGGAGCTGTTTTTT	CASSLLPGQKGTGELFF
TRBV14	TRBJ1-3	-	-	TGTGCCAGCAGCCAACGTGACACCATATATTTT	CASSQRDTIYF
TRBV5-1	TRBJ2-7	TRBD1	many	TGCGCCAGCAGCTTGATGACAGGGGGCTACTACGAGCAGTACTTC	CASSLMTGGYYEQYF
TRBV28	TRBJ1-2	TRBD1	many	TGTGCCAGCAGTTTAATCCGATCCTCGGGACAGGAAGACGGTGGCTACACCTTC	CASSLIRSSGQEDGGYTF
TRBV6-5	TRBJ2-5	-	many	TGTGCCAGCAGTTACGGTGGCCGCCAAGAGACCCAGTACTTC	CASSYGGRQETQYF
TRBV11-2	TRBJ2-2	-	many	TGTGCCAGCAGCTTAGAGGTCACCGGGGAGCTGTTTTTT	CASSLEVTGELFF
TRBV7-3	TRBJ2-1	-	many	TGTGCCAGCAGCTTAGAGGGTTACTTTGAGCAGTTCTTC	CASSLEGYFEQFF
TRBV20-1	TRBJ1-1	TRBD1	many	TGCAGTGTTAGCAGGACAGGGGGCACTGAAGCTTTCTTT	CSVSRTGGTEAFF
TRBV11-3	TRBJ2-7	-	-	TGTGCCAGCGGAAGGGTAGGGGGGGCCTACGAGCAGTACTTC	CASGRVGGAYEQYF
TRBV2	TRBJ2-5	TRBD1	-	TGTGCCAGCAGTGACCCAGGGGGACGAGAGACCCAGTACTTC	CASSDPGGRETQYF
TRBV12-3/TRBV12-4	TRBJ1-6	-	-	TGTGCCAGCAGTTCACGGGGTGCCCTCCACTTT	CASSSRGALHF
TRBV2	TRBJ2-7	TRBD2	many	TGTGCCACGCCTCGCGACCCGCGGGGGGACGCCTACGAGCAGTACTTC	CATPRDPRGDAYEQYF
TRBV28	TRBJ2-1	TRBD1	many	TGTGCCAGCAGATGGGACAGTCAGCAGTTCTTC	CASRWDSQQFF
TRBV20-1	TRBJ1-1	-	many	TGCAGTGCTAGGGTACAGGGGAACACTGAAGCTTTCTTT	CSARVQGNTEAFF
TRBV20-1	TRBJ2-3	TRBD2	-	TGCAGTGCACCCCCTAGCGGGGTACGAGATACGCAGTATTTT	CSAPPSGVRDTQYF
TRBV29-1	TRBJ2-3	-	few	TGCAGCGTTGAAGAACGCACAGATACGCAGTATTTT	CSVEERTDTQYF
TRBV11-2	TRBJ2-6	TRBD1	-	TGTGCCAGCAGCTGGGGACAGCTTGCTGGGGCCAACGTCCTGACTTTC	CASSWGQLAGANVLTF
TRBV30	TRBJ2-7	-	-	TGTGCCTGGAGCCGAACAGAGTACGAGCAGTACTTC	CAWSRTEYEQYF
TRBV6-9	TRBJ2-5	-	few	TGTGCCAGCAGTTACTCTTTTCCGGGGACAAGCCAAGAGACCCAGTACTTC	CASSYSFPGTSQETQYF
TRBV4-1	TRBJ2-5	TRBD1	few	TGCGCCAGCAGCCCGCCGGGAACGGGACAGGGCCGTCGGGAGACCCAGTACTTC	CASSPPGTGQGRRETQYF
TRBV24-1	TRBJ1-4	-	-	TGTGCCACCAGTGGGGTACTGGATGAAAAACTGTTTTTT	CATSGVLDEKLFF
TRBV4-1	TRBJ1-1	TRBD1	many	TGCGCCAGCAGCCAAAAGGACAGGCTGAACACTGAAGCTTTCTTT	CASSQKDRLNTEAFF
TRBV12-3/TRBV12-4	TRBJ2-1	-	many	TGTGCCAGCAGCCCACTAGTAGGCCATGAGCAGTTCTTC	CASSPLVGHEQFF
TRBV12-3/TRBV12-4	TRBJ1-1	-	many	TGTGCCAGCACCCTGGGAGTAAAAGCTTTCTTT	CASTLGVKAFF
TRBV20-1	TRBJ2-7	TRBD1	few	TGCAGTGCTGGACAGGGGTACGAGCAGTACTTC	CSAGQGYEQYF
TRBV5-4	TRBJ1-3	-	few	TGTGCCAGCAGCTTCGACAGGACCTCTGGAAACACCATATATTTT	CASSFDRTSGNTIYF
TRBV3-1	TRBJ1-2	-	many	TGTGCCAGCAGCCAAGCTCGACAGATAAGGATTAACTATGGCTACACCTTC	CASSQARQIRINYGYTF
TRBV7-2	TRBJ1-1	-	-	TGTGCCAGCAGCGCAACTTTGGAGGGCCGGGCTTTCTTT	CASSATLEGRAFF
TRBV20-1	TRBJ2-1	TRBD1	many	TGCAGTGCCATCCAGGGGGCGGTCTACAATGAGCAGTTCTTC	CSAIQGAVYNEQFF
TRBV3-1	TRBJ1-2	-	many	TGTGCCAGCAGCAGAGTGGACGAAGGGGGCTACACCTTC	CASSRVDEGGYTF
TRBV27	TRBJ1-5	-	many	TGTGCCAGCAGCATTAGGGACAGCAATCAGCCCCAGCATTTT	CASSIRDSNQPQHF
TRBV9	TRBJ2-3	-	-	TGTGCCAGCAGCCTACTCCCGGGGGGCGCTTCTGGGACAGATACGCAGTATTTT	CASSLLPGGASGTDTQYF
TRBV12-3/TRBV12-4	TRBJ2-2	-	-	TGTGCCAGCAGCTTAGGCGTAGGACGGAACACCGGGGAGCTGTTTTTT	CASSLGVGRNTGELFF